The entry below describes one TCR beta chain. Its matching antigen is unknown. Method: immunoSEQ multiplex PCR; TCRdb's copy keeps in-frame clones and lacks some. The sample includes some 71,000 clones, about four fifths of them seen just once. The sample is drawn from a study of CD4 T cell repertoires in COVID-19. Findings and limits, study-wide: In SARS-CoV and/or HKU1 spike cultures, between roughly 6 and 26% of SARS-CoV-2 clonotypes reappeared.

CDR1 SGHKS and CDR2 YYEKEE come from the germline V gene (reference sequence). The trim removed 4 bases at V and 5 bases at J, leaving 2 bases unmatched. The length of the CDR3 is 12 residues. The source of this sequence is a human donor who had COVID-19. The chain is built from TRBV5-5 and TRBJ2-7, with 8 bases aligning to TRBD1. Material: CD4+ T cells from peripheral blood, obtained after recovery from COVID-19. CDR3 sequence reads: CASSRTGNEQYF. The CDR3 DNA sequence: TGTGCCAGCAGCCGGACAGGGAACGAGCAGTACTTC.